This TCR beta chain was observed in a study of preoperative IRX-2 immunotherapy in early breast cancer. The germline V gene has CDR1 MNHNS and CDR2 SASEGT. CDR3 length: 15 residues. V gave up 2 bases and J gave up 0 bases, with 10 bases separating them. This clone was seen only once. Treatment indicated: preoperative locoregional IRX-2 cytokine immunotherapy. Patients received preoperative, locoregional IRX-2 cytokine immunotherapy in a phase Ib study. Data came from immunoSEQ multiplex PCR; TCRdb stores just in-frame clones and leaves some out. The sample includes some 29,000 clones, roughly 89% of them seen just once.

This rearrangement joins TRBV6-1 to TRBJ1-1; the D gene is possibly TRBD1 (6 bases). The TCR was taken from a human donor with breast cancer. The sample was acquired from a patient treated with IRX-2 immunotherapy. The CDR3 spells CASSERDIMNTEAFF. The CDR3 bases are TGTGCCAGCAGTGAACGGGACATAATGAACACTGAAGCTTTCTTT.